These 29 T cell receptor beta chains were sequenced from one sample in a study of human T cells and chemical hapten exposure. TCRdb passed the RACE reads through MiXCR, listing each CDR3 protein once. The table has some 30,000 distinct CDR3 sequences, 5.5% to 6.5% seen once. Indicated time point: patch test 3, about 24 weeks after DPC sensitization. Sample treatment: therapeutic diphenylcyclopropenone sensitization with weekly scalp DPC. This material consisted of whole blood, taken in connection with sensitization to the hapten diphenylcyclopropenone (DPC). The receptor source for this set is a man aged 25 to 40 with alopecia areata. Some clones in this sample may be carry-over from other donors' samples.

This clonotype appeared many times. The V and J genes are TRBV5-6 and TRBJ2-7; TRBD1 is a possible D gene (6 bases). V was clipped by 3 bases and J by 5 bases, with 12 bases between them. Germline V CDR1 and CDR2: SGHDT, YYEEEE. The CDR3 sequence is 13 residues long. DNA for the CDR3: TGTGCCAGCAGCTACAGGGTAAACGACGAGCAGTACTTC. It encodes CASSYRVNDEQYF.

With regard to this clonotype: This may be a read error, as it is one base from a much larger clone. This chain connects TRBV19 to TRBJ1-5; D uncertain. CDR1 is LNHDA and CDR2 is SQIVND in the germline V gene (reference sequence). The CDR3 extends over 17 amino acids. Trimming removed 7 bases at V and 0 bases at J, with 19 bases between. The CDR3 DNA is TGTGCCAGTATGGGAGGTTCATTTGGGTCTAGCAATCAGCCCCAGCATTTT. Translated: CASMGGSFGSSNQPQHF.

This clonotype has ten or more counts. CDR3 sequence (DNA): TGTGCCAGCGCCCCCTCAGCAGATACGCAGTATTTT. This encodes CASAPSADTQYF. The chain links TRBV12-3 or TRBV12-4 to TRBJ2-3; D is ambiguous. CDR3 length equals 12 residues. Trimming left V 8 bases short and J 4 bases short, with 10 bases between.

This clonotype was recorded many times. V gene TRBV20-1 combines with J gene TRBJ2-1, with 11 bases that match TRBD2. This CDR3 comprises 18 residues. With V trimmed by 0 bases and J by 2 bases, 9 bases remained unmatched. Germline-derived CDR1 and CDR2 are DFQATT and SNEGSKA (reference sequence). The CDR3 spells CSARDLIGTSGTYNEQFF. The CDR3 coding sequence is TGCAGTGCTAGAGATCTTATTGGGACTAGCGGTACCTACAATGAGCAGTTCTTC.

This clonotype appeared many times. The chain has TRBV12-3 or TRBV12-4 and TRBJ2-7, with D unclear. Trimming cost V 4 bases and J 5 bases, with 6 bases left between them. The CDR3 contains 11 residues. The DNA of the CDR3 is TGTGCCAGCAGTTCCGTAGACGAGCAGTACTTC. It is translated as CASSSVDEQYF.

This clonotype was found many times. V usage is TRBV11-3 and J usage is TRBJ1-1; 7 bases fit TRBD1. V was pared by 5 bases and J by 7 bases, with 4 bases of the junction left unmatched. In germline, CDR1 is SGHNT, CDR2 YENEEA. The CDR3 runs to 12 residues. The CDR3 bases are TGTGCCAGCAGCACCGGGACAGATGAAGCTTTCTTT. Residues: CASSTGTDEAFF.

This clonotype was seen a few times. The rearrangement joins TRBV7-2 to TRBJ2-5, with 7 bases that match TRBD1. The germline V gene has CDR1 SGHTA and CDR2 FQGNSA. The ends lost 5 bases at V and 4 bases at J; junction bases unmatched: 7. CDR3 length equals 14 residues. The CDR3 nucleotides read TGTGCCAGCAGCCGTCAGACAGGGAGAGAGACCCAGTACTTC. This translates into CASSRQTGRETQYF.

This clonotype was detected ten times or more. The V gene is TRBV28, the J gene TRBJ1-6, with unresolved D. Germline V gene sequence: CDR1 MDHEN, CDR2 SYDVKM. The CDR3 loop spans 11 amino acids. Trimming cost V 7 bases and J 8 bases, with 6 bases left between them. In DNA, the CDR3 is TGTGCCAGCACATCGGATTCACCCCTCCACTTT. As protein: CASTSDSPLHF.

This clonotype is categorized as medium-sized (0.01 to 0.1%). The chain links TRBV11-2 to TRBJ2-1; D gene ambiguous. This CDR3 has 17 residues. Trimming left V 5 bases short and J 2 bases short, with 19 bases between. Germline V gives CDR1 SGHAT, CDR2 FQNNGV. CDR3 DNA sequence: TGTGCCAGCAGCCCCCCGAGGAGCGTGACCGCCTACAATGAGCAGTTCTTC. This gives the protein CASSPPRSVTAYNEQFF.

The sample holds many counts of this clonotype. The rearrangement links TRBV20-1 to TRBJ1-5; D remains ambiguous. This CDR3 contains 12 residues. V lost 6 bases to trimming and J lost 12 bases, with 18 bases between them. CDR1 and CDR2 (germline): DFQATT, SNEGSKA (reference sequence). CDR3 nucleotide sequence: TGCAGTGCAGGCCCTCCGGGCGGGCTCCAGCATTTT. As protein: CSAGPPGGLQHF.

This clonotype showed up many times. The CDR3 here is CASSIRTSHTDTQYF. The CDR3 DNA reads as TGTGCCAGCAGCATTAGGACTAGTCACACAGATACGCAGTATTTT. V and J are TRBV7-9 and TRBJ2-3; 7 nucleotides match TRBD2. This CDR3 has 15 residues. Germline V lookup: CDR1 SEHNR, CDR2 FQNEAQ (reference sequence). V lost 5 bases, J lost 2 bases, and 7 bases stayed unmatched.

This clonotype showed up many times. The CDR3 spells CASSPHNLGDEQFF. In nucleotides, the CDR3 is TGTGCCAGCAGCCCCCATAACCTTGGAGATGAGCAGTTCTTC. The chain employs TRBV6-2 or TRBV6-3 and TRBJ2-1, with unresolved D. The ends were cut back, 6 bases at V and 8 bases at J, with 17 bases in the middle. This CDR3 region has 14 residues. Per germline, CDR1 MNHEY and CDR2 SVGEGT.

This clonotype was seen many times. The genes are TRBV30 and TRBJ2-3, with no clear D. Germline values: CDR1 GTSNPN, CDR2 SVGIG (reference sequence). V shed 2 bases and J shed 1 base, with 7 bases lying between them. This CDR3 comprises 13 residues. Written as DNA, the CDR3 is TGTGCCTGGAGTATCAAGGGCACAGATACGCAGTATTTT. Encoded protein: CAWSIKGTDTQYF.

There are many counts of this clonotype. The chain recombines TRBV5-1 with TRBJ2-2, with 7 positions matching TRBD1. This CDR3 region has 15 residues. Losses at the gene ends were 5 bases for V and 0 bases for J; bases not matched to a gene: 4. Germline V gene sequence: CDR1 SGHRS, CDR2 YFSETQ. The CDR3 sequence: CASSLGQTNTGELFF. CDR3 in DNA: TGCGCCAGCAGTCTGGGACAGACGAACACCGGGGAGCTGTTTTTT.

This clonotype was recorded at least ten times. The chain uses TRBV29-1 and TRBJ2-5; D is unclear. CDR1 is SQVTM, CDR2 ANQGSEA, per germline. CDR3 length: 12 amino acids. V gave up 4 bases and J gave up 1 base, with 7 bases separating them. CDR3 residues: CSVGTVQETQYF. The CDR3 DNA reads as TGCAGCGTTGGGACGGTCCAAGAGACCCAGTACTTC.

This clonotype has a count of ten or more. The chain couples TRBV5-1 to TRBJ1-2, with D unresolved. The CDR3 is 12 residues long. Trimming removed 4 bases at V and 3 bases at J, with 7 bases between. Germline loops: CDR1 SGHRS, CDR2 YFSETQ. The CDR3 reads CASSPVDYGYTF. The CDR3 bases are TGCGCCAGCAGCCCGGTTGACTATGGCTACACCTTC.

This clonotype was recorded at least ten times. The chain employs TRBV20-1 and TRBJ2-1; 7 positions agree with TRBD2. The germline CDR1 and CDR2 sequences are DFQATT and SNEGSKA (reference sequence). V was pared by 5 bases and J by 3 bases, with 7 bases of the junction left unmatched. This CDR3 has 14 residues. The chain's CDR3 is CSAGGRDYYNEQFF. The DNA for the CDR3 is TGCAGTGCTGGAGGGCGGGACTACTACAATGAGCAGTTCTTC.

The table lists this clonotype with many counts. The chain has TRBV12-3 or TRBV12-4 and TRBJ1-2; D ambiguous. The CDR3 consists of 15 residues. Trimming left V 8 bases short and J 5 bases short, with 21 bases between. Here the CDR3 reads CASALGVGYMYGYTF. CDR3 nucleotide sequence: TGTGCCAGCGCCCTGGGAGTGGGGTACATGTATGGCTACACCTTC.

This clonotype has ten or more counts. The rearrangement uses TRBV12-3 or TRBV12-4 and TRBJ1-5, with D perhaps TRBD1 (5 bases). This CDR3 is built from 14 residues. V dropped 2 bases and J dropped 2 bases, with 7 bases sitting between them. The CDR3 spells CASSLQGGNQPQHF. CDR3 nucleotides: TGTGCCAGCAGTTTACAGGGAGGCAATCAGCCCCAGCATTTT.

This clonotype was counted at least ten times. The CDR3 region is CAIMGSPQETQYF. The DNA for the CDR3 is TGTGCCATCATGGGATCCCCTCAAGAGACCCAGTACTTC. V usage is TRBV10-3 and J usage is TRBJ2-5; D gene ambiguous. The CDR3 loop spans 13 amino acids. V shed 7 bases and J shed 2 bases, with 11 bases lying between them. The germline gives CDR1 ENHRY, CDR2 SYGVKD.

In this sample, this clonotype turned up many times. The chain is built from TRBV4-2 and TRBJ1-3; D gene unclear. The germline V and J ends were trimmed by 4 bases and 2 bases, with 12 bases remaining between them. Germline CDR1 reads LGHNA; CDR2 reads YNFKEQ. CDR3 length: 15 residues. The CDR3 sequence is CASSLTRAPGNTIYF. The CDR3 DNA reads TGTGCCAGCAGCCTTACACGGGCGCCTGGAAACACCATATATTTT.

This clonotype has a count of ten or more. The chain has TRBV18 and TRBJ1-2, with a possible D match to TRBD1 (5 bases). This CDR3 is 15 amino acids long. The V gene's germline CDR1 is KGHSH and CDR2 LQKENI. Trimming removed 5 bases from V and 3 bases from J, with 16 bases in between. The CDR3, as DNA: TGTGCCAGCTCATCCGGGACTCCTGACTACTATGGCTACACCTTC. It codes for CASSSGTPDYYGYTF.

This clonotype was seen a few times. This rearrangement joins TRBV12-3 or TRBV12-4 to TRBJ2-7; unclear D gene. The V gene lost 3 bases and the J gene lost 0 bases, with 0 bases spanning the gap. The CDR3 runs to 11 residues. The CDR3 is CASSFSYEQYF. The CDR3 DNA follows: TGTGCCAGCAGTTTCTCCTACGAGCAGTACTTC.

The sample holds many counts of this clonotype. The genes are TRBV7-2 and TRBJ2-7, with D possibly being TRBD1 (5 bases). The CDR3 covers 15 residues. The germline V and J ends were trimmed by 5 bases and 2 bases, with 16 bases remaining between them. Germline lookup yields CDR1 SGHTA and CDR2 FQGNSA. The DNA of the CDR3 is TGTGCCAGCAGCCTGGCCGTACAGGCTGCCTACGAGCAGTACTTC. Translated, it gives CASSLAVQAAYEQYF.

This clonotype was seen ten or more times. The rearrangement uses TRBV2 and TRBJ1-5; 7 bases agree with TRBD1. The germline V gene encodes CDR1 SNHLY and CDR2 FYNNEI. CDR3 length: 18 residues. V lost 4 bases to trimming and J lost 0 bases; unmatched junction nucleotides: 12. The CDR3 region is CASSGQGDSKDSNQPQHF. As DNA, the CDR3 is TGTGCCAGCAGTGGACAGGGAGATAGCAAAGATAGCAATCAGCCCCAGCATTTT. Full variable domain (rest looked up from reference TRBV2 and TRBJ1-5): EPEVTQTPSHQVTQMGQEVILRCVPISNHLYFYWYRQILGQKVEFLVSFYNNEISEKSEIFDDQFSVERPDGSNFTLKIRSTKLEDSAMYFCASSGQGDSKDSNQPQHFGDGTRLSIL.

This clonotype was detected ten times or more. The V gene is TRBV19, the J gene TRBJ2-7; D gene unclear. The CDR3 covers 15 residues. V lost 1 base to trimming and J lost 6 bases, with 16 bases between them. Germline-derived CDR1 and CDR2 are LNHDA and SQIVND (reference sequence). The CDR3 region has the DNA TGTGCCAGTAGTATAGGCGGAAGGTTTGGAAGCGAGCAGTACTTC. Protein: CASSIGGRFGSEQYF. Supplemented by reference TRBV19 and TRBJ2-7, the full variable domain reads DGGITQSPKYLFRKEGQNVTLSCEQNLNHDAMYWYRQDPGQGLRLIYYSQIVNDFQKGDIAEGYSVSREKKESFPLTVTSAQKNPTAFYLCASSIGGRFGSEQYFGPGTRLTVT.

This clonotype appeared many times. V usage is TRBV7-2 and J usage is TRBJ2-3, with 8 bases identical to TRBD2. The V and J ends lost 4 bases and 4 bases, in that order; junction bases with no gene match: 4. Germline V gene sequence: CDR1 SGHTA, CDR2 FQGNSA. This CDR3 has 14 amino acids. The CDR3 loop is CASSSGLVSDTQYF. The CDR3 DNA is TGTGCCAGCAGCTCGGGACTAGTCTCAGATACGCAGTATTTT.

This clonotype was seen only a few times. The rearrangement uses TRBV15 and TRBJ1-2; D ambiguous. The CDR3 consists of 12 residues. The V gene lost 1 base and the J gene lost 8 bases, with 8 bases spanning the gap. Germline loops: CDR1 LNHNV, CDR2 YYDKDF (reference sequence). CDR3 nucleotides: TGTGCCACCAGCAGAGGTGAATCCGGCTACACCTTC. This codes for CATSRGESGYTF.

At least ten counts were recorded for this clonotype. V gene TRBV6-5 combines with J gene TRBJ2-5; 9 bases line up with TRBD2. CDR1 is MNHEY and CDR2 is SVGAGI in the germline V gene. The CDR3 spans 16 residues. The V segment lost 0 bases and the J segment 4 bases; nucleotides outside the gene matches: 6. This chain's CDR3 is CASSYSNGLARETQYF. CDR3 nucleotide sequence: TGTGCCAGCAGTTACTCTAACGGACTAGCGAGAGAGACCCAGTACTTC.